Shown below are 27 T cell receptor beta chains from a single sample sequenced in a study of a mutant IDH1 vaccine in newly diagnosed glioma. Assay used: immunoSEQ multiplex PCR; TCRdb lists only in-frame clones, some missing. The sample holds over 60,000 clones, roughly 76% seen once. Time point noted: week 35, safety follow-up. The vaccine gave 300 ug of a 20-mer mutant IDH1 peptide subcutaneously per dose. These receptors have no identified antigens. The specimen was PBMCs, collected from a glioma patient whose treatment included an IDH1 peptide vaccine. These receptors all come from a man between 35 and 55 years old with glioma.

The genes are TRBV28 and TRBJ2-7, with unresolved D. From germline, CDR1 is MDHEN and CDR2 SYDVKM. The length of the CDR3 is 13 residues. Trimming pared 8 bases from V and 0 bases from J, leaving 11 bases between. For the CDR3, the DNA is TGTGCCAGCGACAACGGTTACTCCTACGAGCAGTACTTC. It codes for CASDNGYSYEQYF. Filled out from reference TRBV28 and TRBJ2-7, the complete variable domain reads DVKVTQSSRYLVKRTGEKVFLECVQDMDHENMFWYRQDPGLGLRLIYFSYDVKMKEKGDIPEGYSVSREKKERFSLILESASTNQTSMYLCASDNGYSYEQYFGPGTRLTVT.

The rearrangement links TRBV10-3 to TRBJ1-6, with a weak D call TRBD1 (5 bases). CDR3 length: 13 residues. Germline V gives CDR1 ENHRY, CDR2 SYGVKD. The V and J ends lost 10 bases and 5 bases respectively, with 12 bases between them. In DNA form, the CDR3 reads TGTGCCACGTGGCAGGGTCATAATTCACCCCTCCACTTT. Its translation is CATWQGHNSPLHF.

In nucleotides, the CDR3 is TGTGCCAGCAGCCTGGGGACAGGGGGTAATTCACCCCTCCACTTT. Protein: CASSLGTGGNSPLHF. The chain joins TRBV6-6 to TRBJ1-6; 11 bases fit TRBD1. In germline, CDR1 is MNHNY, CDR2 SVGAGI (reference sequence). The V segment lost 6 bases and the J segment 6 bases; nucleotides outside the gene matches: 4. The CDR3 runs to 15 residues.

This clone was counted only a few times. The CDR3 DNA reads as TGCGCCAGCAGCCCCGTACCAGGGGGGGATCAGCCCCAGCATTTT. This sequence encodes CASSPVPGGDQPQHF. V usage is TRBV4-1 and J usage is TRBJ1-5; the match to TRBD1 covers 7 bases. Germline V gives CDR1 MGHRA, CDR2 YSYEKL. CDR3 length equals 15 residues. V was clipped by 4 bases and J by 5 bases; unmatched bases: 8.

The V call is TRBV5-6, the J call TRBJ2-3; D is undetermined. Trimming pared 4 bases from V and 8 bases from J, leaving 14 bases between. The germline V gene has CDR1 SGHDT and CDR2 YYEEEE. The CDR3 is made up of 13 amino acids. The CDR3 protein is CASSLPAAPTQYF. CDR3 nucleotides: TGTGCCAGCAGCCTCCCCGCGGCCCCTACGCAGTATTTT.

The chain links TRBV6-5 to TRBJ1-6; tentative D call: TRBD1 (6 bases). This CDR3 is built from 13 residues. The germline V gene encodes CDR1 MNHEY and CDR2 SVGAGI. V was pared by 0 bases and J by 14 bases, with 11 bases between. The CDR3, as DNA: TGTGCCAGCAGTTACTCGGGAGGGGGGTCCCTCCACTTT. Translation gives CASSYSGGGSLHF.

The rearrangement joins TRBV28 to TRBJ1-5; D may be TRBD1 (5 bases). The germline V gene has CDR1 MDHEN and CDR2 SYDVKM. Trimming shortened V by 2 bases and J by 1 base, and 9 bases separated the two germline ends. This CDR3 contains 15 residues. DNA for the CDR3: TGTGCCAGCAGTTTAGCAGGGAGAAGCAATCAGCCCCAGCATTTT. Translation gives CASSLAGRSNQPQHF.

V gene TRBV28 combines with J gene TRBJ1-1; maybe TRBD1 (6 bases). Germline assignment: CDR1 MDHEN and CDR2 SYDVKM. V was cut by 3 bases and J by 10 bases, with 15 bases left in between. The CDR3 covers 13 residues. CDR3 amino acids: CASSFGGGWGAFF. The CDR3 bases are TGTGCCAGCAGTTTTGGGGGGGGCTGGGGAGCTTTCTTT.

The chain joins TRBV2 to TRBJ2-2; maybe TRBD1 (6 bases). Per the germline V gene, CDR1 is SNHLY and CDR2 is FYNNEI. This CDR3 spans 13 amino acids. Trimming took off 6 bases at V and 8 bases at J, with 13 bases between the two ends. The CDR3 sequence: CASSKQGSGELFF. CDR3 nucleotide sequence: TGTGCCAGCAGCAAACAGGGTTCGGGGGAGCTGTTTTTT.

The sample holds a few counts of this clone. This chain links TRBV11-2 with TRBJ2-1; tentative D call: TRBD2 (5 bases). Trimming removed 3 bases at V and 4 bases at J, with 13 bases between. CDR3 size: 15 residues. Germline CDR1 is SGHAT and CDR2 is FQNNGV. CDR3 bases: TGTGCCAGCAGCTTTGAGAGGGATCCATACAATGAGCAGTTCTTC. Translation gives CASSFERDPYNEQFF.

The chain has TRBV27 and TRBJ1-5, with D perhaps TRBD1 (5 bases). CDR3 length equals 15 residues. In germline, CDR1 is MNHEY, CDR2 SMNVEV (reference sequence). Trimming took off 6 bases at V and 9 bases at J, with 21 bases between the two ends. The CDR3 spells CASRPRDGSARPQHF. DNA of the CDR3: TGTGCCAGCAGACCTCGGGACGGCTCAGCGCGGCCCCAGCATTTT.

The genes are TRBV6-5 and TRBJ1-5; D is unclear. V was trimmed by 2 bases and J by 3 bases, leaving 14 bases between them. Per germline, CDR1 MNHEY and CDR2 SVGAGI. The length of the CDR3 is 16 residues. The CDR3: CASSYTRVGSNQPQHF. In DNA, the CDR3 is TGTGCCAGCAGTTACACCAGAGTAGGGTCCAATCAGCCCCAGCATTTT.

The V and J genes are TRBV6-5 and TRBJ1-6; 9 nucleotides align to TRBD1. J was trimmed by 13 bases and V by 2 bases; bases with no gene match: 12. This CDR3 region has 16 residues. Germline lookup yields CDR1 MNHEY and CDR2 SVGAGI. In nucleotides, the CDR3 is TGTGCCAGCAGTTACGGCCCGGGACAGGGTAATATTCCCCTCCACTTT. It specifies CASSYGPGQGNIPLHF.

This chain links TRBV29-1 with TRBJ2-1, with D tentatively TRBD1 (5 bases). This CDR3 contains 10 residues. Germline loops: CDR1 SQVTM, CDR2 ANQGSEA. V lost 7 bases to trimming and J lost 10 bases, with 11 bases between them. The CDR3 region is CSAGHREQFF. CDR3 bases: TGCAGCGCTGGACACAGAGAGCAGTTCTTC.

The chain couples TRBV2 to TRBJ2-3, with D perhaps TRBD1 or TRBD2 (5 bases each). V lost 2 bases, J lost 6 bases, and 15 bases lay in between. The CDR3 spans 15 residues. In germline, CDR1 is SNHLY, CDR2 FYNNEI. CDR3 nucleotides: TGTGCCAGCAGTGAATCGGGGCTCCGCCTTGATACGCAGTATTTT. Translated, it gives CASSESGLRLDTQYF.

The chain has TRBV23-1 and TRBJ1-1; no reliable D call. TRBV23-1 is placed among ORFs of uncertain function. V lost 7 bases and J lost 0, with 12 bases in between. This CDR3 contains 14 residues. The CDR3: CASTLRGLNTEAFF. The DNA of the CDR3 is TGCGCCAGCACCCTCCGGGGATTGAACACTGAAGCTTTCTTT.

The V gene is TRBV19, the J gene TRBJ1-1; 9 bases fit TRBD1. This CDR3 contains 16 residues. Germline CDR1 reads LNHDA; CDR2 reads SQIVND (reference sequence). The junction had 11 bases not matched to a gene; V was cut back by 5 bases and J by 4 bases. CDR3 loop: CASSSLQGALVTEAFF. The CDR3 nucleotides are TGTGCCAGTAGTTCGCTACAGGGGGCGCTGGTCACTGAAGCTTTCTTT. Together with reference TRBV19 and TRBJ1-1, the CDR3 gives the full variable domain: DGGITQSPKYLFRKEGQNVTLSCEQNLNHDAMYWYRQDPGQGLRLIYYSQIVNDFQKGDIAEGYSVSREKKESFPLTVTSAQKNPTAFYLCASSSLQGALVTEAFFGQGTRLTVV.

The J gene is TRBJ2-3, the V gene TRBV9; D is unresolved. Germline CDR1 SGDLS, CDR2 YYNGEE. V was shortened by 4 bases and J by 4 bases, with 10 bases between the two germline ends. The CDR3 spans 13 residues. The CDR3 DNA is TGTGCCAGCAGCCAGTCAAGCCCAGATACGCAGTATTTT. It is translated as CASSQSSPDTQYF.

V gene TRBV19 combines with J gene TRBJ2-7; tentative D call: TRBD2 (7 bases). Germline CDR1 reads LNHDA; CDR2 reads SQIVND (reference sequence). The CDR3 contains 14 residues. Trimming took off 5 bases at V and 8 bases at J, with 19 bases between the two ends. CDR3 in DNA: TGTGCCAGTAGTGGGGGACTACAGGGTTTCAAGCAGTACTTC. This gives the protein CASSGGLQGFKQYF.

The rearrangement links TRBV30 to TRBJ2-5; the D gene is possibly TRBD1 (7 bases). Trimming cost V 8 bases and J 2 bases, with 18 bases left between them. From germline, CDR1 is GTSNPN and CDR2 SVGIG (reference sequence). The CDR3 covers 14 residues. The DNA for the CDR3 is TGTGCCCTGGAGGGGGCGGACTGGCAAGAGACCCAGTACTTC. Encoded protein: CALEGADWQETQYF.

This chain joins TRBV27 and TRBJ2-7; 7 positions agree with TRBD2. CDR1 is MNHEY and CDR2 is SMNVEV in the germline V gene (reference sequence). CDR3 size: 14 residues. V gave up 3 bases and J gave up 2 bases; unmatched junction bases: 4. The CDR3 loop reads CASSLLAAPYEQYF. DNA for the CDR3: TGTGCCAGCAGTTTGCTAGCGGCGCCCTACGAGCAGTACTTC.

This clone was seen a few times. This chain uses TRBV5-6 with TRBJ2-7, with 9 bases aligning to TRBD1. CDR3 length: 13 residues. Germline assignment: CDR1 SGHDT and CDR2 YYEEEE. After removal of 3 bases from V and 7 bases from J, the junction contained 5 bases not matched to a gene. The chain's CDR3 is CASSSGTGREQYF. CDR3 nucleotides: TGTGCCAGCAGCTCGGGGACAGGGAGGGAGCAGTACTTC.

The rearrangement joins TRBV7-2 to TRBJ2-3, with D uncertain. V was pared by 5 bases and J by 0 bases, with 12 bases between. The CDR3 is 15 residues long. Germline lookup yields CDR1 SGHTA and CDR2 FQGNSA. Here the CDR3 reads CASSPRTGSTDTQYF. The CDR3 nucleotides are TGTGCCAGCAGCCCAAGGACGGGTAGCACAGATACGCAGTATTTT.

The V gene is TRBV28, the J gene TRBJ2-7; 11 positions agree with TRBD2. CDR3 length: 14 residues. The V and J ends lost 6 bases and 5 bases, in that order; junction bases with no gene match: 6. Germline CDR1 and CDR2: MDHEN and SYDVKM. The CDR3 DNA reads TGTGCCAGCAGCACTAGCGGGAGTGTTCACGAGCAGTACTTC. It encodes CASSTSGSVHEQYF. Full variable domain (missing parts from reference TRBV28 and TRBJ2-7): DVKVTQSSRYLVKRTGEKVFLECVQDMDHENMFWYRQDPGLGLRLIYFSYDVKMKEKGDIPEGYSVSREKKERFSLILESASTNQTSMYLCASSTSGSVHEQYFGPGTRLTVT.

The chain uses TRBV4-2 and TRBJ2-1, with 7 bases matching TRBD2. The V gene's germline CDR1 is LGHNA and CDR2 YNFKEQ. The CDR3 extends over 14 amino acids. The junction had 2 bases not matched to a gene; V was cut back by 3 bases and J by 3 bases. CDR3 in amino acids: CASSQGGGYNEQFF. In nucleotides, the CDR3 is TGTGCCAGCAGCCAGGGGGGGGGCTACAATGAGCAGTTCTTC.

The CDR3 sequence: CASSLRSGGFSYEQYF. For the CDR3, the DNA is TGCGCCAGCAGTCTAAGGAGCGGGGGCTTCTCCTACGAGCAGTACTTC. The gene calls are TRBV23-1 and TRBJ2-7; TRBD2 aligns across 8 bases. TRBV23-1 is treated as an ORF (open reading frame) with a function not yet certain. Trimming took 4 bases from V and 0 from J; bases not matched to a gene: 8. The CDR3 extends over 16 amino acids.

The V and J genes are TRBV5-1 and TRBJ1-2, with D tentatively TRBD1 (6 bases). Trimming removed 4 bases from V and 0 bases from J, with 10 bases in between. The CDR3 runs to 14 residues. Germline V gene lookup returns CDR1 SGHRS and CDR2 YFSETQ. CDR3 nucleotides: TGCGCCAGCAGCCCTCGGACAGCTAACTATGGCTACACCTTC. Protein product: CASSPRTANYGYTF.